This T cell receptor beta chain emerged from a study of T cells after yellow fever vaccination. TCRdb re-called the 5' RACE reads through MiXCR, storing one row per CDR3 protein. Of around 56,000 distinct CDR3 sequences listed, 5.5% to 6% are singletons. This clonotype was seen at least ten times. From germline, CDR1 is MGHRA and CDR2 YSYEKL. V was trimmed by 4 bases and J by 4 bases, leaving 14 bases between them. The CDR3 has 14 amino acids. The TCR sequence derives from a man aged 18-30 years who received the YFV17D yellow fever vaccine. The sequences come from PBMCs, either bulk or a sorted T-cell subset (CD4+, CD8+, memory, or dextramer-sorted; not recorded which), collected on the day of the yellow fever booster vaccination. The rearrangement uses TRBV4-1 and TRBJ2-7; D gene unclear. CDR3 nucleotide sequence: TGCGCCAGCAGCCCGCGAAGTCTGGGGTACGAGCAGTACTTC. Its translation is CASSPRSLGYEQYF.